This is a list of T cell receptor beta chains from one sample in a study of cytomegalovirus exposure and HLA in healthy donors. Measured with immunoSEQ multiplex PCR; TCRdb has only the in-frame clones, and not every one. The sample shows about 97,000 clones, more than 80% of them seen only once. The sample was PBMCs. The receptors come from a man aged 30-40 years in good health and CMV-seronegative. CDR3s include the opening cysteine and the closing phenylalanine or tryptophan. Each record gives: V gene, D gene, clone size, J gene, CDR3 protein, CDR3 DNA. The D gene is left open where the match is weak. The size field is filled for only some rows; it gives once, few, many or a size class.

TRBV28	NA	NA	TRBJ2-7	CASSPFQGGSSYEQYF	TGTGCCAGCAGCCCCTTTCAGGGAGGCTCATCCTACGAGCAGTACTTC
TRBV6-1	TRBD2	NA	TRBJ2-3	CASSVLAGSGGTDTQYF	TGTGCCAGCAGTGTACTAGCGGGATCGGGGGGCACAGATACGCAGTATTTT
TRBV6-1	TRBD1	NA	TRBJ1-3	CASSETGWGGNTIYF	TGTGCCAGCAGCGAGACAGGGTGGGGTGGAAACACCATATATTTT
TRBV5-1	TRBD1	NA	TRBJ1-2	CASSPGTGRSNYGYTF	TGCGCCAGCAGCCCCGGGACAGGGAGGTCCAACTATGGCTACACCTTC
TRBV29-1	TRBD1	NA	TRBJ1-2	CSVALPETGEGGYTF	TGCAGCGTCGCCCTCCCCGAGACAGGGGAAGGTGGCTACACCTTC
TRBV2	TRBD1	NA	TRBJ2-2	CASRPDAGTVLNTGELFF	TGTGCCAGCAGACCTGACGCCGGGACAGTCCTTAACACCGGGGAGCTGTTTTTT
TRBV10-3	NA	NA	TRBJ2-2	CAISEWASENTGELFF	TGTGCCATCAGTGAGTGGGCTAGCGAGAACACCGGGGAGCTGTTTTTT
TRBV9	NA	NA	TRBJ2-5	CASSVYGSQETQYF	TGTGCCAGCAGCGTATATGGCTCCCAGGAGACCCAGTACTTC
TRBV5-1	TRBD2	few	TRBJ2-2	CASSSSGLASTGELFF	TGCGCCAGCAGCTCGTCTGGACTAGCCAGCACCGGGGAGCTGTTTTTT
TRBV19	NA	NA	TRBJ1-6	CASSIQGSNSPLHF	TGTGCCAGTAGTATACAGGGGAGCAATTCACCCCTCCACTTT
TRBV7-9	TRBD1	NA	TRBJ1-1	CASSTGQGAETEAFF	TGTGCCAGCAGCACGGGACAGGGGGCTGAGACTGAAGCTTTCTTT